Listed below are T cell receptor beta chains from one sample, sequenced in a study of immune evolution from preneoplasia to lung adenocarcinoma. The method was immunoSEQ multiplex PCR; TCRdb's version includes in-frame clones alone and lacks a portion of them. The data hold about 5,800 clones, with around 75% observed a single time. The source material was FFPE adjacent normal lung tissue. These receptors originate from a person aged 60 to 80 with lung adenocarcinoma. Both conserved end residues are part of each CDR3. The order of the fields is D gene, J gene, clone size, V gene, CDR3 protein, CDR3 DNA. D genes are given only for firm matches. Expanded clones are given a class, and other clones once, few, many or no size at all.

>.|TRBJ2-5|few|TRBV5-4
CASSSAGLGETQYF
TGTGCCAGCAGCTCAGCAGGCTTGGGAGAGACCCAGTACTTC
>TRBD2|TRBJ2-3|.|TRBV11-2
CASSDLAGNTDTQYF
TGTGCCAGCAGCGATCTAGCGGGCAACACAGATACGCAGTATTTT
>TRBD1|TRBJ2-2|.|TRBV5-1
CASSSQGAEGELFF
TGCGCCAGCAGCTCCCAGGGGGCAGAGGGGGAGCTGTTTTTT
>.|TRBJ1-2|.|TRBV6-1
CASSPVYGYTF
TGTGCCAGCAGTCCAGTCTATGGCTACACCTTC
>TRBD1|TRBJ2-1|.|TRBV7-7
CASSPGTGGSYNEQFF
TGTGCTAGCAGCCCCGGGACAGGGGGTTCATACAATGAGCAGTTCTTC
>TRBD2|TRBJ2-5|.|TRBV6-6
CASSFQSGSGRETQYF
TGTGCCAGCAGTTTTCAAAGCGGGAGCGGACGAGAGACCCAGTACTTC
>.|TRBJ1-2|.|TRBV6-6
CASSLGPMGGYTF
TGTGCCAGCAGTTTAGGACCGATGGGTGGCTACACCTTC
>.|TRBJ2-7|.|TRBV28
CATIKPDGSYEQYF
TGTGCCACCATAAAACCGGACGGTTCCTACGAGCAGTACTTC
>TRBD2|TRBJ2-1|.|TRBV5-1
CASSVGLAGGLSYNEQFF
TGCGCCAGCAGCGTCGGACTAGCGGGAGGCCTCTCCTACAATGAGCAGTTCTTC
>.|TRBJ1-5|.|TRBV2
CASRTGTNSNQPQHF
TGTGCCAGCAGGACCGGGACAAATAGCAATCAGCCCCAGCATTTT